This TCR beta chain was retrieved from a study of PD-1 blockade in classical Hodgkin lymphoma. General observations from the study: What drove the repertoire differences, possibly disease activity or prior therapy, has not been defined.

Clones were sequenced by immunoSEQ multiplex PCR, and TCRdb holds only the in-frame ones, with some missing. The profile shows about 14,000 clones, about 80% of them singletons. Exposure to brentuximab vedotin varied, and each patient had relapsed following autologous stem cell transplantation. The germline V gene has CDR1 SGHNT and CDR2 YYREEE (reference sequence). This CDR3 is built from 16 residues. V shed 5 bases and J 7 bases; nucleotides not matched to a gene: 10. This clone came up once. What it binds is unknown. V gene TRBV5-4 combines with J gene TRBJ2-4; 12 bases agree with TRBD2. The receptor's source is a human donor with classical Hodgkin lymphoma. This specimen consisted of peripheral blood mononuclear cells (PBMCs), obtained at baseline. CDR3 coding DNA: TGTGCCAGCAGTCCCGGGACTAGCGGGTGGGGGAACATTCAGTACTTC. Protein product: CASSPGTSGWGNIQYF.